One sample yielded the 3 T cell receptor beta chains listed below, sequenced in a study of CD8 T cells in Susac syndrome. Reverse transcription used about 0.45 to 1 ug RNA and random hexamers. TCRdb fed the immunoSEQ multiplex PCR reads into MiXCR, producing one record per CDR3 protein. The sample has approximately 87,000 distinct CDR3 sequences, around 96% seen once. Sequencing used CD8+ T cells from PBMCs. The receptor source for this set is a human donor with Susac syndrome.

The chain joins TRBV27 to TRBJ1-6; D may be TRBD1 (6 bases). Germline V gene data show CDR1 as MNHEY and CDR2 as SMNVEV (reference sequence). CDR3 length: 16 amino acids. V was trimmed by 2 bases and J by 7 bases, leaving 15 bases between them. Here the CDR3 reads CASSLLNRAGNSPLHF. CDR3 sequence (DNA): TGTGCCAGCAGTTTACTAAACAGGGCCGGGAATTCACCCCTCCACTTT.

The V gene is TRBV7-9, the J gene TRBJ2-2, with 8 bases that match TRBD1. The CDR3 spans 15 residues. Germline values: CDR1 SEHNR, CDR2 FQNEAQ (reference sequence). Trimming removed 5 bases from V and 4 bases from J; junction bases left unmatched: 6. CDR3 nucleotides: TGTGCCAGCAGCATCCGACAGGGGTTCACCGGGGAGCTGTTTTTT. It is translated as CASSIRQGFTGELFF.

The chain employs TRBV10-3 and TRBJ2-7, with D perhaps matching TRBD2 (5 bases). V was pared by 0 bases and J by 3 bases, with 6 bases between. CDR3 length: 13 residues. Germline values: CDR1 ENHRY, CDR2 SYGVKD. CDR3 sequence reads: CAISESGDYEQYF. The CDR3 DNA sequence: TGTGCCATCAGTGAGTCCGGGGACTACGAGCAGTACTTC.